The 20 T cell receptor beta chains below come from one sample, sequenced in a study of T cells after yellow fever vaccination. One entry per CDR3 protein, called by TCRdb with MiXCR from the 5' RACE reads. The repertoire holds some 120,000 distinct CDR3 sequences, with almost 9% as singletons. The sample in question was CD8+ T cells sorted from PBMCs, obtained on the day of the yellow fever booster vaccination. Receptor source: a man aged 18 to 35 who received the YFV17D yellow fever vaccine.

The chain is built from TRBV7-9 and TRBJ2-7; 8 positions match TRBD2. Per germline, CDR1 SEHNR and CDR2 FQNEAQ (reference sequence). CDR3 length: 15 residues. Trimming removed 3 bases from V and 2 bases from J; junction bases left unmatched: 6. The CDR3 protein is CASSFGGGFTYEQYV. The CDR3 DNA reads TGTGCCAGCAGCTTCGGCGGGGGGTTTACCTACGAGCAGTACGTC.

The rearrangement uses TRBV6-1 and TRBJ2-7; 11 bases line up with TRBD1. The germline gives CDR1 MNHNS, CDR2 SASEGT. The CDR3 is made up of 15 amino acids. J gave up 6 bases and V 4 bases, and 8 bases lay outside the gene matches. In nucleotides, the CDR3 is TGTGCCAGCAGTGTGACCGGGACAGGGGGAGGCGAGCAGTACTTC. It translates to CASSVTGTGGGEQYF.

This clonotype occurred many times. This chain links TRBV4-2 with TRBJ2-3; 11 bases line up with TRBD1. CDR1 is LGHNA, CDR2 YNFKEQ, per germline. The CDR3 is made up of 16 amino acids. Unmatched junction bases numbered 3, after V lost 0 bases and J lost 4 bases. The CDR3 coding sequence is TGTGCCAGCAGCCAAGAGGGACAGGGGGGTGCAGATACGCAGTATTTT. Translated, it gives CASSQEGQGGADTQYF.

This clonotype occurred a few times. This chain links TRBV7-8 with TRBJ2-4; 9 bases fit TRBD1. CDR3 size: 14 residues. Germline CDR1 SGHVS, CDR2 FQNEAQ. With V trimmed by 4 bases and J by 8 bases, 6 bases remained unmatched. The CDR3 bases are TGTGCCAGCAGCTCTGGGACAGGGATGGACATTCAGTACTTC. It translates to CASSSGTGMDIQYF. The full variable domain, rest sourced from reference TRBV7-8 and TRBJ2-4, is GAGVSQSPRYKVAKRGQDVALRCDPISGHVSLFWYQQALGQGPEFLTYFQNEAQLDKSGLPSDRFFAERPEGSVSTLKIQRTQQEDSAVYLCASSSGTGMDIQYFGAGTRLSVL.

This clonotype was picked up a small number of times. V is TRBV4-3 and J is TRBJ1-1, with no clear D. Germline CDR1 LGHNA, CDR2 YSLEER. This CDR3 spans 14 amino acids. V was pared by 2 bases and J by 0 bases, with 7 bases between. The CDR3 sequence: CASSQRLMNTEAFF. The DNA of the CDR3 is TGCGCCAGCAGCCAACGTCTAATGAACACTGAAGCTTTCTTT.

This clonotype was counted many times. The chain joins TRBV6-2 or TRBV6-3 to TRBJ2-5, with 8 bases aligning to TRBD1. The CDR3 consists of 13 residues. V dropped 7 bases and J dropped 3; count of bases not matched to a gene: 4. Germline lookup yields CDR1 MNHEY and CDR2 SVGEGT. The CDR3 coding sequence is TGTGCCAGCACCCTGACAGGGGAAGAGACCCAGTACTTC. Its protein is CASTLTGEETQYF.

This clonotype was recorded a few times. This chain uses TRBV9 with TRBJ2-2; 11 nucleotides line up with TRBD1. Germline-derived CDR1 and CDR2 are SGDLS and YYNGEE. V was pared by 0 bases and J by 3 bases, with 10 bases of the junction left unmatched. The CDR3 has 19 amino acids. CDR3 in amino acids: CASSVATWDRGDHTGELFF. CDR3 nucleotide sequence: TGTGCCAGCAGCGTAGCTACATGGGACAGGGGGGATCACACCGGGGAGCTGTTTTTT.

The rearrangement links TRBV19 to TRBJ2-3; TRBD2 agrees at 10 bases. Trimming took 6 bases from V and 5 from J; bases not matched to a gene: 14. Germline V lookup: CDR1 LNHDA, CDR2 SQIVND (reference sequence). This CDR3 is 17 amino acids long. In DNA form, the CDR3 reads TGTGCCAGTAGGAGCCTCCGAGCGGGGGGGTCGGGAGATACGCAGTATTTT. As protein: CASRSLRAGGSGDTQYF.

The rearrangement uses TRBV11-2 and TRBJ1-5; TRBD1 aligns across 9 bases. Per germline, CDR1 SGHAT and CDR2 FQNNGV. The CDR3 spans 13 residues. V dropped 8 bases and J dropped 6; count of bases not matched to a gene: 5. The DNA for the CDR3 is TGTGCCAGCGGGACAGGGTCTTTTCAGCCCCAGCATTTT. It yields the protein CASGTGSFQPQHF.

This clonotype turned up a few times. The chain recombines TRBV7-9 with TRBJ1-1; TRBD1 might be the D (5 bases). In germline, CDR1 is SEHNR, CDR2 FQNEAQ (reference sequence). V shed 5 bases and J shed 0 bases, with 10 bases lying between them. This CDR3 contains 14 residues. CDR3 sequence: CASSPTALNTEAFF. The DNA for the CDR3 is TGTGCCAGCAGCCCGACAGCCTTGAACACTGAAGCTTTCTTT.

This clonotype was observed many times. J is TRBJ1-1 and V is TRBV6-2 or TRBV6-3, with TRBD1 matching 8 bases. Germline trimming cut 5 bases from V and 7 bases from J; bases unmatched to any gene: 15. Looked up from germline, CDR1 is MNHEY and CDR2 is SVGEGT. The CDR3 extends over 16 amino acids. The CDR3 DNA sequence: TGTGCCAGCAGTCCCCGGACAGGGCCAAGTCAGGGTGAAGCTTTCTTT. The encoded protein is CASSPRTGPSQGEAFF.

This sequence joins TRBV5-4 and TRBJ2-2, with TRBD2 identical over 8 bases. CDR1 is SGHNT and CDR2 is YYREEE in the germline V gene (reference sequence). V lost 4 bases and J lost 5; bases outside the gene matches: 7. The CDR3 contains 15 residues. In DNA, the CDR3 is TGTGCCAGCAGCACACCGACGGGGGGGACCGGGGAGCTGTTTTTT. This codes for CASSTPTGGTGELFF. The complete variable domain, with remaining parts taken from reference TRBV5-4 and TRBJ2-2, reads ETGVTQSPTHLIKTRGQQVTLRCSSQSGHNTVSWYQQALGQGPQFIFQYYREEENGRGNFPPRFSGLQFPNYSSELNVNALELDDSALYLCASSTPTGGTGELFFGEGSRLTVL.

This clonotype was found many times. DNA of the CDR3: TGTGCCAGCAGCCAAGGGTACTACGAGCAGTACTTC. Protein product: CASSQGYYEQYF. The chain employs TRBV14 and TRBJ2-7; D is ambiguous. The CDR3 spans 12 residues. The V gene lost 1 base and the J gene lost 3 bases, with 4 bases spanning the gap. CDR1 is SGHDN and CDR2 is FVKESK in the germline V gene.

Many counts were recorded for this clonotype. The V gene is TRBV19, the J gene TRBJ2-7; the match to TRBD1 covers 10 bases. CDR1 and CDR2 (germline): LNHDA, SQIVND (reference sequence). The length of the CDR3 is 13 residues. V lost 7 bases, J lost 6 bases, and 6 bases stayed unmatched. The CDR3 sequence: CASTRGQGREQYF. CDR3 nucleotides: TGTGCCAGTACTAGGGGACAGGGGCGCGAGCAGTACTTC.

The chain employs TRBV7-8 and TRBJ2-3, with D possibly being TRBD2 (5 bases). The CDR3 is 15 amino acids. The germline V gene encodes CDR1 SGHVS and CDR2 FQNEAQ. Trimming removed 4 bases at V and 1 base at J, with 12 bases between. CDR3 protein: CASSSGVVGTDTQYF. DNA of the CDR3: TGTGCCAGCAGCTCCGGGGTAGTGGGCACAGATACGCAGTATTTT.

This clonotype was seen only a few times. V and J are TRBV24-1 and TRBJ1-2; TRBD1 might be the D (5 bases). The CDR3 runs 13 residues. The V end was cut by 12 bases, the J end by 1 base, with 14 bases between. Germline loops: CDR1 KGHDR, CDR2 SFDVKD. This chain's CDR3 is CAVRAGLNYGYTF. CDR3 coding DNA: TGTGCCGTACGTGCGGGACTTAACTATGGCTACACCTTC.

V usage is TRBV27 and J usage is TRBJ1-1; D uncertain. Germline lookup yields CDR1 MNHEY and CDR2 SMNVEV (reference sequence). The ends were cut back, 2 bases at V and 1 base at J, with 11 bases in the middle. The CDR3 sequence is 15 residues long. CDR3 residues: CASSLGVRGNTEAFF. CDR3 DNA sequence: TGTGCCAGCAGTTTAGGGGTTCGGGGGAACACTGAAGCTTTCTTT.

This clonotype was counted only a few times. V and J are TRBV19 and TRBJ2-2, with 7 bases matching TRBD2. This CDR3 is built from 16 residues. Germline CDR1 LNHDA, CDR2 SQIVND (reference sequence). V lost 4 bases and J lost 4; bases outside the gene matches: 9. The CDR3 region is CASSTPQRGLTGELFF. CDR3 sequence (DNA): TGTGCCAGTAGTACCCCCCAGCGGGGCCTCACCGGGGAGCTGTTTTTT. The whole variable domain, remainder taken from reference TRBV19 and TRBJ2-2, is DGGITQSPKYLFRKEGQNVTLSCEQNLNHDAMYWYRQDPGQGLRLIYYSQIVNDFQKGDIAEGYSVSREKKESFPLTVTSAQKNPTAFYLCASSTPQRGLTGELFFGEGSRLTVL.

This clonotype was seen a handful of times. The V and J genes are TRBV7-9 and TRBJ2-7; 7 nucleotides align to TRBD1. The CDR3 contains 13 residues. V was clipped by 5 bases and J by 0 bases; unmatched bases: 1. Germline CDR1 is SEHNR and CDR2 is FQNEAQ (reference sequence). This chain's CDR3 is CASSGQVSYEQYF. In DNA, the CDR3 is TGTGCCAGCAGCGGACAGGTCTCCTACGAGCAGTACTTC. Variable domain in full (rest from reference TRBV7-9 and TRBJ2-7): DTGVSQNPRHKITKRGQNVTFRCDPISEHNRLYWYRQTLGQGPEFLTYFQNEAQLEKSRLLSDRFSAERPKGSFSTLEIQRTEQGDSAMYLCASSGQVSYEQYFGPGTRLTVT.

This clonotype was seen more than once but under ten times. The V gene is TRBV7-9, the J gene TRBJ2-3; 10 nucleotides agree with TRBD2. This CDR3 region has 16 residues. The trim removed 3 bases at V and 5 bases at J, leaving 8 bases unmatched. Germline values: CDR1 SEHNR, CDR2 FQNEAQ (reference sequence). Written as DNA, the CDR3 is TGTGCCAGCAGCTTGCCTAGCGGGGGAACTCGAGATACGCAGTATTTT. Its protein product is CASSLPSGGTRDTQYF.